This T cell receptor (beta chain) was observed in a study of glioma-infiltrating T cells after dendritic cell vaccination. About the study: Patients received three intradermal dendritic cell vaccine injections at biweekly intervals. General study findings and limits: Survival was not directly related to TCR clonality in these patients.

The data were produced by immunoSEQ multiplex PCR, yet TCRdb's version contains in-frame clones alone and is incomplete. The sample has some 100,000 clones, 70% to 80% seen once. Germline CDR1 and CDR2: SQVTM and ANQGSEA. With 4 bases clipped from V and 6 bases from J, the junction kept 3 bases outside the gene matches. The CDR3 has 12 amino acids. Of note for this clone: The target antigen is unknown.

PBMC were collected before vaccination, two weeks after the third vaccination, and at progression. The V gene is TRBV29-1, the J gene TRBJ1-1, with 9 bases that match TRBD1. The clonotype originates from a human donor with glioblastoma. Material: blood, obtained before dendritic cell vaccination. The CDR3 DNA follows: TGCAGCGTTGGTAGACAGGGGGCTGAAGCTTTCTTT. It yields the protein CSVGRQGAEAFF.